The rows below give T cell receptor beta chains drawn from one sample of a study of cytomegalovirus exposure and HLA in healthy donors. TCRdb's copy holds only in-frame clones and misses some; the assay was immunoSEQ multiplex PCR. The repertoire has under 200,000 clones, roughly 80% of them found once; the top ten carry around 4%. The specimen was PBMCs. The receptors derive from a man aged 45-65 years in good health and CMV-seronegative. CDR3s include the opening cysteine and the closing phenylalanine or tryptophan. Each record gives: D gene, clone size, J gene, V gene, CDR3 protein, CDR3 DNA. A D gene is named only where the DNA matches it firmly. Clone size is given for some rows only: seen once, a few or many times, or a class if the clone is expanded.

d_call: -; clone_size: -; j_call: TRBJ2-5; v_call: TRBV5-1; cdr3_aa: CASSFSRETQYF; cdr3_nt: TGCGCCAGCAGCTTTTCCCGGGAGACCCAGTACTTC
d_call: TRBD1; clone_size: -; j_call: TRBJ1-5; v_call: TRBV2; cdr3_aa: CASAGTGNRPQHF; cdr3_nt: TGTGCCAGCGCCGGGACAGGAAACCGGCCCCAGCATTTT
d_call: -; clone_size: -; j_call: TRBJ2-1; v_call: TRBV5-6; cdr3_aa: CASSFGVPSSYNEQFF; cdr3_nt: TGTGCCAGCAGCTTCGGGGTCCCGAGCTCCTACAATGAGCAGTTCTTC
d_call: -; clone_size: -; j_call: TRBJ2-7; v_call: TRBV19; cdr3_aa: CASSTRGRSYEQYF; cdr3_nt: TGTGCCAGTAGTACGAGAGGCCGCTCCTACGAGCAGTACTTC
d_call: TRBD1; clone_size: -; j_call: TRBJ2-7; v_call: TRBV6-1; cdr3_aa: CASSEPVSRGFEQYF; cdr3_nt: TGTGCCAGCAGTGAACCCGTCTCCAGGGGGTTTGAGCAGTACTTC
d_call: -; clone_size: -; j_call: TRBJ1-5; v_call: TRBV30; cdr3_aa: CAWSQAGQPQHF; cdr3_nt: TGTGCCTGGAGTCAAGCGGGCCAGCCCCAGCATTTT
d_call: TRBD1; clone_size: -; j_call: TRBJ2-1; v_call: TRBV6-6; cdr3_aa: CASSPSRQGSNNEQFF; cdr3_nt: TGTGCCAGCAGCCCCTCCAGACAGGGGTCGAACAATGAGCAGTTCTTC
d_call: -; clone_size: -; j_call: TRBJ1-1; v_call: TRBV4-3; cdr3_aa: CASSQLKTGNTEAFF; cdr3_nt: TGCGCCAGCAGCCAGCTCAAAACAGGGAACACTGAAGCTTTCTTT
d_call: -; clone_size: few; j_call: TRBJ2-7; v_call: TRBV11-2; cdr3_aa: CASSPRGSPGYEQYF; cdr3_nt: TGTGCCAGCAGCCCCCGGGGGAGCCCAGGCTACGAGCAGTACTTC
d_call: -; clone_size: -; j_call: TRBJ1-1; v_call: TRBV29-1; cdr3_aa: CSVVEGARTEAFF; cdr3_nt: TGCAGCGTTGTTGAGGGAGCTCGGACTGAAGCTTTCTTT
d_call: TRBD1; clone_size: -; j_call: TRBJ2-1; v_call: TRBV6-4; cdr3_aa: CASSDSTGGNEQFF; cdr3_nt: TGTGCCAGCAGTGACTCGACAGGGGGCAATGAGCAGTTCTTC
d_call: -; clone_size: once; j_call: TRBJ2-7; v_call: TRBV6-1; cdr3_aa: CASSPTPRTYEQYF; cdr3_nt: TGTGCCAGCAGTCCGACACCCCGCACCTACGAGCAGTACTTC